These 5 T cell receptor beta chains originate from one sample sequenced in a study of graft-versus-host responses after intestinal transplantation. Repertoires were generated with immunoSEQ multiplex PCR, while TCRdb's copy carries only in-frame clones and drops some. There are some 40,000 clones in the sample; roughly nine tenths occur only once, and more than 15% lies in the top ten. Graft samples were processed, releasing intraepithelial and lamina propria lymphocytes. Sequences were derived from ileum tissue, sampled almost 210 days after intestinal transplant. The receptors were gathered from a human patient who received an intestinal transplant, so some T cells may come from the graft donor.

The chain uses TRBV7-3 and TRBJ2-3, with 9 nucleotides matching TRBD2. J was trimmed by 9 bases and V by 5 bases; bases with no gene match: 9. Germline V gene lookup returns CDR1 SGHTA and CDR2 FQGTGA. This CDR3 contains 14 residues. CDR3 loop: CASSPGIAGVTQYF. CDR3 coding DNA: TGTGCCAGCAGCCCCGGGATAGCGGGAGTCACGCAGTATTTT.

V is TRBV29-1 and J is TRBJ1-1, with D unclear. Germline-derived CDR1 and CDR2 are SQVTM and ANQGSEA. The CDR3 extends over 14 amino acids. V was cut by 0 bases and J by 4 bases, with 12 bases left in between. Here the CDR3 reads CSVEETRAATEAFF. The CDR3 nucleotides read TGCAGCGTTGAAGAAACCCGGGCAGCCACTGAAGCTTTCTTT.

This clone was seen once. This chain links TRBV9 with TRBJ2-3; D is ambiguous. Germline V gives CDR1 SGDLS, CDR2 YYNGEE. V lost 0 bases and J 4 bases, leaving 6 bases between the germline ends. This CDR3 is built from 13 residues. The CDR3 protein is CASSVDESDTQYF. The CDR3 DNA reads as TGTGCCAGCAGCGTAGATGAGTCAGATACGCAGTATTTT. Together with reference TRBV9 and TRBJ2-3, the CDR3 gives the full variable domain: DSGVTQTPKHLITATGQRVTLRCSPRSGDLSVYWYQQSLDQGLQFLIQYYNGEERAKGNILERFSAQQFPDLHSELNLSSLELGDSALYFCASSVDESDTQYFGPGTRLTVL.

The chain combines TRBV10-2 with TRBJ2-7, with a tentative D call TRBD2 (6 bases). The V end lost 6 bases, the J end lost 5 bases, and 14 bases lay between the germline ends. The germline gives CDR1 WSHSY, CDR2 SAAADI. The CDR3 is 13 residues long. The CDR3 spells CASSPGLYHEQYF. The DNA for the CDR3 is TGCGCCAGCAGCCCGGGACTGTACCACGAGCAGTACTTC.

V is TRBV2 and J is TRBJ1-1; D may be TRBD1 (5 bases). CDR1 and CDR2 (germline): SNHLY, FYNNEI. The CDR3 spans 13 residues. Trimming removed 7 bases from V and 0 bases from J, with 9 bases in between. The CDR3 sequence: CASTKTVNTEAFF. Written as DNA, the CDR3 is TGTGCCAGCACTAAGACAGTGAACACTGAAGCTTTCTTT. Based on the CDR3 plus reference TRBV2 and TRBJ1-1, the full variable domain is EPEVTQTPSHQVTQMGQEVILRCVPISNHLYFYWYRQILGQKVEFLVSFYNNEISEKSEIFDDQFSVERPDGSNFTLKIRSTKLEDSAMYFCASTKTVNTEAFFGQGTRLTVV.